The 26 T cell receptor beta chains in this list originate from one sample, sequenced in a study of blood T cell repertoires in COVID-19. Using immunoSEQ multiplex PCR, the repertoire was profiled, and TCRdb retains in-frame clones only, with some absent. The top ten hold roughly 8% of the sample, which has about 160,000 clones, almost 85% seen once. What was sequenced was peripheral blood. The receptors come from a man between 35 and 55 years old who had recovered from COVID-19.

The gene calls are TRBV27 and TRBJ1-5; D unclear. Trimming shortened V by 6 bases and J by 0 bases, and 6 bases separated the two germline ends. The CDR3 runs to 13 residues. Germline V gene lookup returns CDR1 MNHEY and CDR2 SMNVEV (reference sequence). CDR3 loop: CASRSDSNQPQHF. CDR3 DNA: TGTGCCAGCAGGAGCGATAGCAATCAGCCCCAGCATTTT.

The chain uses TRBV28 and TRBJ1-1; D may be TRBD1 (5 bases). The CDR3 is made up of 13 amino acids. Germline V gene data show CDR1 as MDHEN and CDR2 as SYDVKM. Deletions cut 2 bases from V and 5 bases from J, with 9 bases between. CDR3 loop: CASSLGQGTEAFF. As DNA, the CDR3 is TGTGCCAGCAGTTTAGGGCAGGGAACTGAAGCTTTCTTT.

CDR3 loop: CANPYCSWDRVYEQYF. DNA of the CDR3: TGCGCCAACCCCTATTGTTCTTGGGACAGGGTCTACGAGCAGTACTTC. The chain links TRBV10-1 to TRBJ2-7; 9 bases agree with TRBD1. V trimming: 10 bases; J trimming: 3 bases; junction bases outside the gene matches: 16. Germline loops: CDR1 WNHNN, CDR2 SYGVQD (reference sequence). This CDR3 is 16 amino acids long.

The chain recombines TRBV29-1 with TRBJ1-2; the D is unclear. The CDR3 loop spans 11 amino acids. Germline CDR1 is SQVTM and CDR2 is ANQGSEA. V lost 7 bases and J lost 3, with 9 bases in between. The CDR3 region has the DNA TGCAGCGCAGAAACGGACTATGGCTACACCTTC. Residues: CSAETDYGYTF.

This clone was seen only a few times. The chain has TRBV7-9 and TRBJ2-7; D uncertain. The CDR3 has 11 amino acids. Germline V CDR1 and CDR2: SEHNR, FQNEAQ (reference sequence). Trimming cost V 6 bases and J 1 base, with 4 bases left between them. The CDR3 DNA is TGTGCCAGCAGTAAATCCTACGAGCAGTACTTC. This translates into CASSKSYEQYF. Combining the CDR3 with reference TRBV7-9 and TRBJ2-7 gives the whole variable domain DTGVSQNPRHKITKRGQNVTFRCDPISEHNRLYWYRQTLGQGPEFLTYFQNEAQLEKSRLLSDRFSAERPKGSFSTLEIQRTEQGDSAMYLCASSKSYEQYFGPGTRLTVT.

The chain uses TRBV12-5 and TRBJ2-1, with 10 bases lining up with TRBD1. The CDR3 runs to 18 residues. With 0 bases clipped from V and 5 bases from J, the junction kept 10 bases outside the gene matches. The germline CDR1 and CDR2 sequences are LGHNT and FRNRAP. The CDR3 DNA sequence: TGTGCTAGTGGTTTGGTAGAATTTCTCGGGACAGGGGACAATGAGCAGTTCTTC. This codes for CASGLVEFLGTGDNEQFF.

This rearrangement joins TRBV27 to TRBJ2-7; 8 nucleotides match TRBD1. The trim removed 5 bases at V and 0 bases at J, leaving 6 bases unmatched. The CDR3 is 15 amino acids. CDR1 is MNHEY, CDR2 SMNVEV, per germline (reference sequence). The CDR3 DNA follows: TGTGCCAGCAGTACGACAGGGGCCCTCTCCTACGAGCAGTACTTC. This sequence encodes CASSTTGALSYEQYF.

The chain combines TRBV7-2 with TRBJ1-2; TRBD1 matches at 12 bases. The CDR3 sequence is 16 residues long. Germline assignment: CDR1 SGHTA and CDR2 FQGNSA. The V gene end was trimmed by 1 base and the J gene end by 7 bases; junction bases not matched to a gene: 7. The CDR3 DNA reads as TGTGCCAGCAGCTTAGTTGAGGGACAGGGGGCAAGTGGCTACACCTTC. Amino acids: CASSLVEGQGASGYTF.

This chain links TRBV14 with TRBJ2-2, with D possibly being TRBD1 (7 bases). The length of the CDR3 is 17 residues. Germline V lookup: CDR1 SGHDN, CDR2 FVKESK. With 4 bases removed from V and 4 bases from J, the gap between germline ends came to 19 bases. As DNA, the CDR3 is TGTGCCAGCAGCCTCCTGGAAGGGACAGCGGGCACCGGGGAGCTGTTTTTT. Translated, it gives CASSLLEGTAGTGELFF.

The chain combines TRBV7-2 with TRBJ1-2; 7 nucleotides match TRBD1. CDR3 length: 13 amino acids. With 4 bases clipped from V and 7 bases from J, the junction kept 6 bases outside the gene matches. CDR1 is SGHTA, CDR2 FQGNSA, per germline. DNA of the CDR3: TGTGCCAGCAGCTCGGACAGGAGGGGTGGCTACACCTTC. It translates to CASSSDRRGGYTF.

The V call is TRBV7-9, the J call TRBJ1-5, with 7 bases matching TRBD1. The trim removed 7 bases at V and 5 bases at J, leaving 11 bases unmatched. The CDR3 length is 15 residues. Germline CDR1 reads SEHNR; CDR2 reads FQNEAQ (reference sequence). The CDR3 sequence: CASMAGQGGYQPQHF. The CDR3 coding sequence is TGTGCCAGCATGGCGGGGCAGGGGGGTTATCAGCCCCAGCATTTT.

The chain couples TRBV4-2 to TRBJ1-4, with 7 bases that match TRBD1. After removal of 0 bases from V and 6 bases from J, the junction contained 7 bases not matched to a gene. Germline CDR1 and CDR2: LGHNA and YNFKEQ. The CDR3 extends over 16 amino acids. The CDR3 region is CASSQDHRQGDEKLFF. In nucleotides, the CDR3 is TGTGCCAGCAGCCAAGATCATCGACAGGGAGATGAAAAACTGTTTTTT.

The chain links TRBV15 to TRBJ1-2; D remains unclear. V was shortened by 0 bases and J by 7 bases, with 15 bases between the two germline ends. Germline CDR1 and CDR2: LNHNV and YYDKDF (reference sequence). The CDR3 sequence is 15 residues long. This chain's CDR3 is CATSRDQTRNGGYTF. In nucleotides, the CDR3 is TGTGCCACCAGCAGAGATCAAACGCGCAACGGTGGCTACACCTTC.

Here the CDR3 reads CASSLGLAGGRTGELFF. The CDR3 coding sequence is TGTGCCAGCAGCTTGGGACTAGCGGGAGGTCGTACCGGGGAGCTGTTTTTT. V gene TRBV5-6 combines with J gene TRBJ2-2; TRBD2 matches at 13 bases. The V and J ends lost 0 bases and 5 bases, in that order; junction bases with no gene match: 4. Germline V gives CDR1 SGHDT, CDR2 YYEEEE. This CDR3 has 17 residues.

V is TRBV6-5 and J is TRBJ1-1, with no clear D. This CDR3 spans 11 amino acids. Trimming cost V 2 bases and J 10 bases, with 8 bases left between them. Germline V gene data show CDR1 as MNHEY and CDR2 as SVGAGI. The CDR3 region is CASSYRGGAFF. In DNA form, the CDR3 reads TGTGCCAGCAGTTACCGGGGTGGAGCTTTCTTT.

The chain uses TRBV28 and TRBJ2-2, with D possibly matching TRBD1 (5 bases). V lost 6 bases to trimming and J lost 7 bases, with 15 bases between them. CDR1 is MDHEN and CDR2 is SYDVKM in the germline V gene. The CDR3 is 14 amino acids. The CDR3 protein is CASSLQGDFGELFF. The CDR3 DNA follows: TGTGCCAGCAGCCTTCAAGGGGATTTCGGGGAGCTGTTTTTT.

V gene TRBV28 combines with J gene TRBJ2-3, with TRBD2 as a possible D gene (6 bases). V was trimmed by 4 bases and J by 2 bases, leaving 13 bases between them. CDR1 is MDHEN and CDR2 is SYDVKM in the germline V gene. There are 15 residues in the CDR3. The CDR3 DNA reads as TGTGCCAGCAGTTCGACGGGAGACACCACAGATACGCAGTATTTT. This encodes CASSSTGDTTDTQYF.

The V and J genes are TRBV5-1 and TRBJ2-1; D is possibly TRBD1 (7 bases). With 4 bases removed from V and 3 bases from J, the gap between germline ends came to 14 bases. CDR3 length equals 15 residues. Germline V gene lookup returns CDR1 SGHRS and CDR2 YFSETQ. CDR3 in DNA: TGCGCCAGCAGCCTCAGGGGGGCGGTCTACAATGAGCAGTTCTTC. The encoded protein is CASSLRGAVYNEQFF.

This chain joins TRBV28 and TRBJ2-3; D gene uncertain. The V gene lost 6 bases and the J gene lost 6 bases, with 13 bases spanning the gap. The germline V gene encodes CDR1 MDHEN and CDR2 SYDVKM. CDR3 size: 13 residues. CDR3 sequence (DNA): TGTGCCAGCAGACCTAGGCACCCCGATACGCAGTATTTT. Protein: CASRPRHPDTQYF.

V gene TRBV30 combines with J gene TRBJ1-5; 10 nucleotides agree with TRBD1. Germline CDR1 GTSNPN, CDR2 SVGIG (reference sequence). The CDR3 consists of 17 residues. After removal of 2 bases from V and 7 bases from J, the junction contained 14 bases not matched to a gene. The CDR3 loop reads CAWSLGTGARRGQPQHF. CDR3 DNA: TGTGCCTGGAGTCTCGGGACAGGGGCTCGAAGGGGACAGCCCCAGCATTTT.

The chain combines TRBV5-4 with TRBJ2-2; tentative D call: TRBD1 (5 bases). CDR1 SGHNT and CDR2 YYREEE come from the germline V gene (reference sequence). Between the trimmed V and J ends, which lost 4 bases and 3 bases, there was a span of 13 bases. This CDR3 has 15 amino acids. In DNA, the CDR3 is TGTGCCAGCAGCGAATACGACAGTTACACCGGGGAGCTGTTTTTT. Its translation is CASSEYDSYTGELFF. Combining the CDR3 with reference TRBV5-4 and TRBJ2-2 gives the whole variable domain ETGVTQSPTHLIKTRGQQVTLRCSSQSGHNTVSWYQQALGQGPQFIFQYYREEENGRGNFPPRFSGLQFPNYSSELNVNALELDDSALYLCASSEYDSYTGELFFGEGSRLTVL.

V gene TRBV6-1 combines with J gene TRBJ2-2, with D unresolved. V was clipped by 2 bases and J by 2 bases, with 9 bases between them. Per germline, CDR1 MNHNS and CDR2 SASEGT. This CDR3 is built from 15 residues. The CDR3 region has the DNA TGTGCCAGCAGTGAATGGTGGGCAAACACCGGGGAGCTGTTTTTT. Its translation is CASSEWWANTGELFF.

The chain employs TRBV5-4 and TRBJ2-3; D is possibly TRBD1 (6 bases). V lost 5 bases to trimming and J lost 1 base, with 11 bases between them. From germline, CDR1 is SGHNT and CDR2 YYREEE (reference sequence). The CDR3 has 14 amino acids. CDR3 bases: TGTGCCAGCAGTTATTGGGGGCGCACAGATACGCAGTATTTT. Residues: CASSYWGRTDTQYF.

The rearrangement links TRBV18 to TRBJ1-1, with D hard to call. V was clipped by 1 base and J by 1 base, with 7 bases between them. This CDR3 spans 14 amino acids. Germline CDR1 and CDR2: KGHSH and LQKENI. The CDR3 sequence is CASSPLEENTEAFF. As DNA, the CDR3 is TGTGCCAGCTCACCACTGGAGGAGAACACTGAAGCTTTCTTT.

The genes are TRBV29-1 and TRBJ2-2, with D uncertain. The CDR3 totals 13 residues. Germline V gene sequence: CDR1 SQVTM, CDR2 ANQGSEA. Trimming took off 0 bases at V and 8 bases at J, with 10 bases between the two ends. In DNA form, the CDR3 reads TGCAGCGTTGAAGAAAAGGAGCCTGGGGAGCTGTTTTTT. Translated, it gives CSVEEKEPGELFF.

The chain employs TRBV9 and TRBJ1-3, with unresolved D. CDR1 and CDR2 (germline): SGDLS, YYNGEE. The CDR3 consists of 15 residues. Between the trimmed V and J ends, which lost 0 bases and 2 bases, there was a span of 9 bases. CDR3 in amino acids: CASSVGAGAGNTIYF. DNA of the CDR3: TGTGCCAGCAGCGTAGGGGCCGGGGCTGGAAACACCATATATTTT. Filled out from reference TRBV9 and TRBJ1-3, the complete variable domain reads DSGVTQTPKHLITATGQRVTLRCSPRSGDLSVYWYQQSLDQGLQFLIQYYNGEERAKGNILERFSAQQFPDLHSELNLSSLELGDSALYFCASSVGAGAGNTIYFGEGSWLTVV.